Following are 30 T cell receptor beta chains from one sample sequenced in a study of beta chain features in type 1 diabetes. Reverse transcribing all isolated RNA meant expressed TCRB transcripts were sequenced. Generated by immunoSEQ multiplex PCR, the TCRdb table keeps only in-frame clones and is missing some. The sample consists of around 260,000 clones, 20% of them appearing once. General study results and limits: People with Type 1 diabetes carried modestly yet significantly shorter TCRB CDR3s in all four CD4+ subsets.

Their recognized antigens are unknown. The sequencing sample was made of naive CD4+ T cells from blood. The receptors stem from a woman aged 40 to 55 with type 1 diabetes.

The chain combines TRBV9 with TRBJ2-2; D is unclear. Deletions cut 4 bases from V and 2 bases from J, with 15 bases between. The germline V gene encodes CDR1 SGDLS and CDR2 YYNGEE. The CDR3 extends over 16 amino acids. Here the CDR3 DNA reads TGTGCCAGCAGCCCCAATCCGGCAGGCAACACCGGGGAGCTGTTTTTT. It translates to CASSPNPAGNTGELFF.

About this clone: The same CDR3 arises from other DNA sequences in this sample as well. The rearrangement uses TRBV18 and TRBJ1-1; D is possibly TRBD1 (5 bases). Trimming took 1 base from V and 2 from J, leaving 8 bases between them. Germline lookup yields CDR1 KGHSH and CDR2 LQKENI. This CDR3 is built from 14 residues. The CDR3 protein is CASSPRGGNTEAFF. The CDR3 bases are TGTGCCAGCTCACCACGGGGGGGAAACACTGAAGCTTTCTTT.

This clone showed up just a few times. V and J are TRBV19 and TRBJ2-7, with D perhaps TRBD1 (6 bases). Trimming took 2 bases from V and 5 from J, leaving 25 bases between them. Germline assignment: CDR1 LNHDA and CDR2 SQIVND (reference sequence). This CDR3 contains 18 residues. The CDR3: CASSISVVRRLPGDEQYF. In DNA form, the CDR3 reads TGTGCCAGTAGTATAAGCGTCGTCCGCCGACTCCCAGGGGACGAGCAGTACTTC.

This clone was seen more than once but under ten times. This chain uses TRBV7-3 with TRBJ2-2; TRBD1 agrees at 10 bases. The junction had 3 bases not matched to a gene; V was cut back by 8 bases and J by 3 bases. Germline V lookup: CDR1 SGHTA, CDR2 FQGTGA. This CDR3 has 14 amino acids. The CDR3 reads CASSDRGDTGELFF. CDR3 DNA: TGTGCCAGCTCGGACAGGGGGGACACCGGGGAGCTGTTTTTT.

This chain joins TRBV14 and TRBJ1-5, with D possibly matching TRBD1 (5 bases). The V end lost 2 bases, the J end lost 7 bases, and 9 bases lay between the germline ends. The CDR3 runs to 13 residues. The germline V gene encodes CDR1 SGHDN and CDR2 FVKESK. CDR3 in amino acids: CASSQMRDQPQHF. In nucleotides, the CDR3 is TGTGCCAGCAGCCAAATGCGGGACCAGCCCCAGCATTTT.

In its sample, this clone was seen a few times. The genes are TRBV9 and TRBJ1-1, with 8 bases identical to TRBD1. This CDR3 region has 17 residues. V was clipped by 4 bases and J by 3 bases; unmatched bases: 14. From germline, CDR1 is SGDLS and CDR2 YYNGEE. In nucleotides, the CDR3 is TGTGCCAGCAGCCCCGTGGACAGGGCGCAGGGAGACACTGAAGCTTTCTTT. Amino acid sequence: CASSPVDRAQGDTEAFF.

This clone was picked up a small number of times. The rearrangement links TRBV7-8 to TRBJ2-3; 7 positions match TRBD2. Germline loops: CDR1 SGHVS, CDR2 FQNEAQ. The length of the CDR3 is 17 residues. With V trimmed by 5 bases and J by 2 bases, 13 bases remained unmatched. CDR3: CASSPFGLGVITDTQYF. As DNA, the CDR3 is TGTGCCAGCAGCCCATTCGGACTAGGCGTTATCACAGATACGCAGTATTTT. The whole variable domain, remainder taken from reference TRBV7-8 and TRBJ2-3, is GAGVSQSPRYKVAKRGQDVALRCDPISGHVSLFWYQQALGQGPEFLTYFQNEAQLDKSGLPSDRFFAERPEGSVSTLKIQRTQQEDSAVYLCASSPFGLGVITDTQYFGPGTRLTVL.

This clone was counted only a few times. This chain joins TRBV7-9 and TRBJ1-4, with D possibly TRBD1 on 5 matching bases. V lost 5 bases, J lost 7 bases, and 11 bases lay in between. The germline gives CDR1 SEHNR, CDR2 FQNEAQ (reference sequence). The CDR3 runs to 13 residues. CDR3 region: CASSPGMGEKLFF. CDR3 nucleotides: TGTGCCAGCAGCCCAGGGATGGGTGAAAAACTGTTTTTT.

A few counts support this clone. The V gene is TRBV5-1, the J gene TRBJ1-1; TRBD1 matches at 9 bases. Germline V gene sequence: CDR1 SGHRS, CDR2 YFSETQ. V lost 3 bases and J lost 6; bases outside the gene matches: 6. The CDR3 has 14 residues. The CDR3 is CASSSRTGASEAFF. The DNA for the CDR3 is TGCGCCAGCAGCTCCCGGACAGGGGCTTCTGAAGCTTTCTTT. Variable domain in full (rest from reference TRBV5-1 and TRBJ1-1): KAGVTQTPRYLIKTRGQQVTLSCSPISGHRSVSWYQQTPGQGLQFLFEYFSETQRNKGNFPGRFSGRQFSNSRSEMNVSTLELGDSALYLCASSSRTGASEAFFGQGTRLTVV.

This clone has more than one count but fewer than ten. The chain recombines TRBV18 with TRBJ2-1; tentatively, D is TRBD2 (5 bases). This CDR3 has 16 residues. Germline CDR1 is KGHSH and CDR2 is LQKENI. Trimming stripped 6 bases from V and 1 base from J, with 16 bases between. Here the CDR3 reads CASSHKTTGSYNEQFF. The CDR3, as DNA: TGTGCCAGCTCTCACAAGACGACGGGGTCCTACAATGAGCAGTTCTTC.

This clone appeared a few times. The chain links TRBV9 to TRBJ1-2, with D uncertain. V shed 4 bases and J shed 9 bases, with 16 bases lying between them. Germline-derived CDR1 and CDR2 are SGDLS and YYNGEE. The CDR3 is 13 residues long. The chain's CDR3 is CASSSRPGERYTF. The CDR3 coding sequence is TGTGCCAGCAGCTCGAGACCCGGGGAACGCTACACCTTC.

This rearrangement joins TRBV28 to TRBJ2-1; D is unresolved. The V gene lost 6 bases and the J gene lost 4 bases, with 19 bases spanning the gap. This CDR3 is 16 amino acids long. CDR1 is MDHEN, CDR2 SYDVKM, per germline. The CDR3 DNA sequence: TGTGCCAGCAGCCCTGAAGGTTTGGCTAGATACAATGAGCAGTTCTTC. Translation gives CASSPEGLARYNEQFF.

This clone was counted a few times. V gene TRBV6-6 combines with J gene TRBJ1-5, with D uncertain. V lost 0 bases and J 4 bases, leaving 10 bases between the germline ends. This CDR3 spans 15 amino acids. Germline loops: CDR1 MNHNY, CDR2 SVGAGI (reference sequence). The CDR3 DNA reads as TGTGCCAGCAGTTACTCGAGGGCGGATAATCAGCCCCAGCATTTT. Protein sequence: CASSYSRADNQPQHF.

This CDR3 is CASSVLGTSLAEQFF. The CDR3 region has the DNA TGTGCCAGCAGCGTCCTGGGGACTAGTCTGGCTGAGCAGTTCTTC. The chain is built from TRBV2 and TRBJ2-1; TRBD2 agrees at 8 bases. This CDR3 contains 15 residues. CDR1 SNHLY and CDR2 FYNNEI come from the germline V gene. The V segment lost 6 bases and the J segment 9 bases; nucleotides outside the gene matches: 13.

The chain carries TRBV5-1 and TRBJ2-3; 7 nucleotides agree with TRBD1. Germline trimming cut 4 bases from V and 0 bases from J; bases unmatched to any gene: 8. CDR1 and CDR2 from the germline V gene are SGHRS and YFSETQ. The CDR3 has 16 residues. The CDR3 loop is CASSETGTASTDTQYF. CDR3 bases: TGCGCCAGCAGCGAAACCGGGACAGCTAGCACAGATACGCAGTATTTT. Complete variable domain (other parts from reference TRBV5-1 and TRBJ2-3): KAGVTQTPRYLIKTRGQQVTLSCSPISGHRSVSWYQQTPGQGLQFLFEYFSETQRNKGNFPGRFSGRQFSNSRSEMNVSTLELGDSALYLCASSETGTASTDTQYFGPGTRLTVL.

The chain is built from TRBV5-1 and TRBJ1-1; 10 nucleotides line up with TRBD1. The CDR3 runs 15 residues. Losses at the gene ends were 4 bases for V and 6 bases for J; bases not matched to a gene: 9. Per the germline V gene, CDR1 is SGHRS and CDR2 is YFSETQ. The CDR3 DNA is TGCGCCAGCAGCGACTGGACAGGGGGTATCGCTGAAGCTTTCTTT. As protein: CASSDWTGGIAEAFF.

This clone was counted a few times. This chain joins TRBV14 and TRBJ2-5; 8 bases are a match to TRBD1. V was pared by 5 bases and J by 5 bases, with 10 bases of the junction left unmatched. Germline CDR1 and CDR2: SGHDN and FVKESK. This CDR3 contains 15 residues. CDR3 nucleotide sequence: TGTGCCAGCAGCACCCGGACAGGGTCCTGGGAGACCCAGTACTTC. This gives the protein CASSTRTGSWETQYF.

The chain links TRBV28 to TRBJ2-7, with D perhaps TRBD2 (5 bases). The CDR3 consists of 14 residues. The germline CDR1 and CDR2 sequences are MDHEN and SYDVKM. With 2 bases removed from V and 2 bases from J, the gap between germline ends came to 10 bases. Written as DNA, the CDR3 is TGTGCCAGCAGTTTACAGAGCGGAGCCTACGAGCAGTACTTC. Protein sequence: CASSLQSGAYEQYF.

The chain recombines TRBV30 with TRBJ1-2, with 9 bases identical to TRBD1. J was trimmed by 4 bases and V by 3 bases; bases with no gene match: 3. The CDR3 totals 13 residues. CDR1 is GTSNPN and CDR2 is SVGIG in the germline V gene (reference sequence). This CDR3 reads CAWSRTGVYGYTF. The CDR3 nucleotides read TGTGCCTGGAGCCGGACAGGGGTCTATGGCTACACCTTC.

This clone was observed a handful of times. This sequence joins TRBV30 and TRBJ1-1; D is possibly TRBD1 (6 bases). The V end lost 4 bases, the J end lost 5 bases, and 14 bases lay between the germline ends. CDR3 length equals 13 residues. The V gene's germline CDR1 is GTSNPN and CDR2 SVGIG (reference sequence). The CDR3 here is CAWTPPGETEAFF. CDR3 DNA: TGTGCCTGGACCCCCCCAGGGGAAACTGAAGCTTTCTTT.

This clone was seen only a few times. V usage is TRBV10-3 and J usage is TRBJ1-3; D is undetermined. Germline CDR1 and CDR2: ENHRY and SYGVKD. V lost 6 bases to trimming and J lost 14 bases, with 20 bases between them. The CDR3 covers 13 residues. CDR3 protein: CAIRGDSTGWLYF. CDR3 bases: TGTGCCATCAGGGGAGACTCGACGGGTTGGCTATATTTT.

There are a few counts of this clone. This sequence joins TRBV5-1 and TRBJ2-5, with 10 bases aligning to TRBD2. After removal of 6 bases from V and 4 bases from J, the junction contained 9 bases not matched to a gene. The CDR3 spans 15 residues. Looked up from germline, CDR1 is SGHRS and CDR2 is YFSETQ. Here the CDR3 reads CASNALAGVRETQYF. Written as DNA, the CDR3 is TGCGCCAGCAACGCTCTAGCGGGAGTTCGAGAGACCCAGTACTTC.

V gene TRBV5-1 combines with J gene TRBJ1-2; 8 nucleotides align to TRBD1. Germline loops: CDR1 SGHRS, CDR2 YFSETQ. The V segment lost 4 bases and the J segment 4 bases; nucleotides outside the gene matches: 6. This CDR3 spans 14 amino acids. DNA of the CDR3: TGCGCCAGCAGCCCCGGACAGGGAGGCTATGGCTACACCTTC. Protein: CASSPGQGGYGYTF.

The chain is built from TRBV2 and TRBJ1-6; D is unclear. The ends were cut back, 1 base at V and 13 bases at J, with 17 bases in the middle. The length of the CDR3 is 15 residues. Germline assignment: CDR1 SNHLY and CDR2 FYNNEI. The DNA of the CDR3 is TGTGCCAGCAGTGAAGGTCCAGGCCGAGTGGTTCCCCTCCACTTT. This encodes CASSEGPGRVVPLHF.

This clone was detected a few times. The gene calls are TRBV19 and TRBJ2-7, with D tentatively TRBD2 (5 bases). The V end lost 6 bases, the J end lost 2 bases, and 8 bases lay between the germline ends. The CDR3 has 12 residues. Germline loops: CDR1 LNHDA, CDR2 SQIVND (reference sequence). The CDR3 nucleotides are TGTGCCAGTAGGAGGGTCCCCTACGAGCAGTACTTC. This encodes CASRRVPYEQYF.

This clone came up a few times. V and J are TRBV7-9 and TRBJ2-1, with D possibly TRBD2 on 5 matching bases. Trimming removed 6 bases from V and 8 bases from J, with 8 bases in between. From germline, CDR1 is SEHNR and CDR2 FQNEAQ (reference sequence). CDR3 length: 11 residues. CDR3 sequence (DNA): TGTGCCAGCAGTCGGGGAGATGAGCAGTTCTTC. Translation: CASSRGDEQFF.

This rearrangement joins TRBV27 to TRBJ2-3; D remains unclear. Germline CDR1 is MNHEY and CDR2 is SMNVEV (reference sequence). CDR3 length: 17 amino acids. V was clipped by 5 bases and J by 2 bases, with 20 bases between them. CDR3 residues: CASSPLQSMFPTDTQYF. In DNA form, the CDR3 reads TGTGCCAGCAGTCCCCTACAGTCAATGTTCCCCACAGATACGCAGTATTTT.

The chain employs TRBV11-2 and TRBJ2-7, with 7 bases lining up with TRBD1. After removal of 6 bases from V and 6 bases from J, the junction contained 8 bases not matched to a gene. From germline, CDR1 is SGHAT and CDR2 FQNNGV. The CDR3 covers 13 residues. This chain's CDR3 is CASRPTGTAEQYF. The CDR3 DNA reads as TGTGCCAGCAGGCCGACCGGGACAGCCGAGCAGTACTTC. Full variable domain (missing parts from reference TRBV11-2 and TRBJ2-7): EAGVAQSPRYKIIEKRQSVAFWCNPISGHATLYWYQQILGQGPKLLIQFQNNGVVDDSQLPKDRFSAERLKGVDSTLKIQPAKLEDSAVYLCASRPTGTAEQYFGPGTRLTVT.

The chain is built from TRBV28 and TRBJ1-2; 7 nucleotides line up with TRBD1. The CDR3 has 15 amino acids. The germline CDR1 and CDR2 sequences are MDHEN and SYDVKM. Trimming cost V 1 base and J 7 bases; bases outside gene matches: 9. CDR3 in DNA: TGTGCCAGCAGTTTATCGCCTAAGGGGGCTCGTGGCTACACCTTC. This encodes CASSLSPKGARGYTF.

The chain joins TRBV6-6 to TRBJ1-5; D possibly corresponds to TRBD1 (5 bases). CDR1 MNHNY and CDR2 SVGAGI come from the germline V gene (reference sequence). The V and J ends lost 6 bases and 2 bases respectively, with 5 bases between them. The CDR3 length is 12 residues. The CDR3 protein is CASRQGNQPQHF. CDR3 in DNA: TGTGCCAGCAGACAGGGCAATCAGCCCCAGCATTTT.